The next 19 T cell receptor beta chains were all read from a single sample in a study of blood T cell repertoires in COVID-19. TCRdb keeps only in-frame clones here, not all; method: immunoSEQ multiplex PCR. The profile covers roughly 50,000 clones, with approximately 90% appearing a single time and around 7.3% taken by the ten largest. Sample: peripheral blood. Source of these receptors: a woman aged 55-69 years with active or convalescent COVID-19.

The CDR3 bases are TGTGCCACCAGTGATTCGGTAGGGGATCCTAACTATGGCTACACCTTC. Translating it yields CATSDSVGDPNYGYTF. The chain recombines TRBV24-1 with TRBJ1-2; D is perhaps TRBD1 (5 bases). This CDR3 is built from 16 residues. V was trimmed by 2 bases and J by 0 bases, leaving 12 bases between them. Germline-derived CDR1 and CDR2 are KGHDR and SFDVKD.

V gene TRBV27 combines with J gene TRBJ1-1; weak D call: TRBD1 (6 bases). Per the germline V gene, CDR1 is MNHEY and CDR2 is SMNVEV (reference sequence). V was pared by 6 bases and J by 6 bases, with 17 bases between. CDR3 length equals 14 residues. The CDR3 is CASRRHRDGAEAFF. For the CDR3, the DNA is TGTGCCAGCAGAAGACACAGGGATGGAGCTGAAGCTTTCTTT.

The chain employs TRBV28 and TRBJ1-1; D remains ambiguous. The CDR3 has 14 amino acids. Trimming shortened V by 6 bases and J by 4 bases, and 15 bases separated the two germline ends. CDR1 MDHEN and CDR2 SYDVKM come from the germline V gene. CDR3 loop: CASSKNQVSTEAFF. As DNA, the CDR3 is TGTGCCAGCAGCAAGAATCAGGTGTCCACTGAAGCTTTCTTT.

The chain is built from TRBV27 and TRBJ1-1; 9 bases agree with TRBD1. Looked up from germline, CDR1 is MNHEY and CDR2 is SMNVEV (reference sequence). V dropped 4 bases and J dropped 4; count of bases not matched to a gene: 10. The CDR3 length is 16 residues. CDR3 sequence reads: CASSSPGTGFRTEAFF. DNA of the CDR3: TGTGCCAGCAGTTCTCCCGGGACAGGGTTTCGCACTGAAGCTTTCTTT.

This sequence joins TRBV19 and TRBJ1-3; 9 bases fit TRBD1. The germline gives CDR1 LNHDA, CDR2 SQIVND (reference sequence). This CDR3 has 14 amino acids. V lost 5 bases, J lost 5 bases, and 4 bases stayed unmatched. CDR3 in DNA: TGTGCCAGTAGTCCAGGGACAGGGAGAAACACCATATATTTT. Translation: CASSPGTGRNTIYF.

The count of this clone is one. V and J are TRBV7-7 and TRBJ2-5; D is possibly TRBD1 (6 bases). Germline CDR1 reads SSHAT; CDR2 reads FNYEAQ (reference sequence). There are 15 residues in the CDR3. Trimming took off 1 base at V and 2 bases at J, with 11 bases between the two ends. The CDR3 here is CASSLGMGQQETQYF. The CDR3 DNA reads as TGTGCCAGCAGCTTAGGCATGGGACAACAAGAGACCCAGTACTTC.

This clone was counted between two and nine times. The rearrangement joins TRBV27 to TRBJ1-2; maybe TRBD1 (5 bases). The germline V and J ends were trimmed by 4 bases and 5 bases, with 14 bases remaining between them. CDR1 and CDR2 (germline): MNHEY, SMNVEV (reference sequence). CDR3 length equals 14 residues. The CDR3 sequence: CASSSEQGVYGYTF. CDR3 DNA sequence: TGTGCCAGCAGTTCAGAGCAAGGGGTGTATGGCTACACCTTC.

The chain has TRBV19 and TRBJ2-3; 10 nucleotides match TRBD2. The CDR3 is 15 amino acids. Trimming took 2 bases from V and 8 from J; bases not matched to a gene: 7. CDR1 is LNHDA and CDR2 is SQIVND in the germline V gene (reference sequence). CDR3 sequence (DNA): TGTGCCAGTAGTATAAAGGGAGCGGGAGGGGGTACGCAGTATTTT. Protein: CASSIKGAGGGTQYF.

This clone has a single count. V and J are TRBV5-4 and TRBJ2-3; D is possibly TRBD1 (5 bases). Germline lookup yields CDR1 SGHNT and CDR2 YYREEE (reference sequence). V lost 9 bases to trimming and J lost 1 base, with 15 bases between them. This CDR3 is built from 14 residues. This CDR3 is CAIGVQGGTDTQYF. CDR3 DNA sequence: TGTGCCATAGGGGTGCAGGGTGGCACAGATACGCAGTATTTT.

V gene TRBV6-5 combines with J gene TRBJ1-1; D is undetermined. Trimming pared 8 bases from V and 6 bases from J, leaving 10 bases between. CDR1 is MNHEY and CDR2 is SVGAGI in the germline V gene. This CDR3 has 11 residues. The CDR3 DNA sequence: TGTGCCAGCCTGAGAGGATCTGAAGCTTTCTTT. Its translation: CASLRGSEAFF.

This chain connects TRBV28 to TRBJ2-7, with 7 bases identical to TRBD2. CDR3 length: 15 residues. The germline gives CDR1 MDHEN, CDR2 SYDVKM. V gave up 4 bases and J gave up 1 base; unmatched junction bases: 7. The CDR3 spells CASSSRRLASYEQYF. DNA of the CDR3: TGTGCCAGCAGTTCCCGTCGACTAGCATCCTACGAGCAGTACTTC.

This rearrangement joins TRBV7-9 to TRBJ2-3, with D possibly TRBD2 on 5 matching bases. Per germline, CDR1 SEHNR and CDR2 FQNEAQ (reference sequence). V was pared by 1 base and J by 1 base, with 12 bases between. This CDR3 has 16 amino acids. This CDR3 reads CASSLGGGWGTDTQYF. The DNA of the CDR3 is TGTGCCAGCAGCTTAGGAGGAGGATGGGGCACAGATACGCAGTATTTT.

DNA for the CDR3: TGTGCCAGCAGCACATACAGGGGGTCCTCGCCTGGCTACACCTTC. Its translation is CASSTYRGSSPGYTF. The gene calls are TRBV7-2 and TRBJ1-2; 8 bases align to TRBD1. The CDR3 runs 15 residues. Germline V gene sequence: CDR1 SGHTA, CDR2 FQGNSA. With V trimmed by 5 bases and J by 7 bases, 12 bases remained unmatched.

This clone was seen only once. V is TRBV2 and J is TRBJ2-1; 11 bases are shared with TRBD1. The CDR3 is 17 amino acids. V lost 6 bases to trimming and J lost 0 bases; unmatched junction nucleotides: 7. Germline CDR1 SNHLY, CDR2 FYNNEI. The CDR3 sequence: CASSPRDRGASYNEQFF. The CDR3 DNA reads TGTGCCAGCAGCCCCCGGGACAGGGGGGCCTCCTACAATGAGCAGTTCTTC.

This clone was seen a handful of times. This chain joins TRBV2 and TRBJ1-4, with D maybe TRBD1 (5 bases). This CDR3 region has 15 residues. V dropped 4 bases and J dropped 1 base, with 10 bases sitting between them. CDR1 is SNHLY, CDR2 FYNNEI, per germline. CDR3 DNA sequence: TGTGCCAGCAGTGGCACAGGAATAACTAATGAAAAACTGTTTTTT. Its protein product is CASSGTGITNEKLFF.

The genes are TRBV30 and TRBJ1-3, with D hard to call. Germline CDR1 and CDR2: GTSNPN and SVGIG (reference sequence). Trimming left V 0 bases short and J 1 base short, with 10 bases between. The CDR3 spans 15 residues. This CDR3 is CAWSVPPGSGNTIYF. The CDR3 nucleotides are TGTGCCTGGAGTGTACCCCCGGGGTCTGGAAACACCATATATTTT.

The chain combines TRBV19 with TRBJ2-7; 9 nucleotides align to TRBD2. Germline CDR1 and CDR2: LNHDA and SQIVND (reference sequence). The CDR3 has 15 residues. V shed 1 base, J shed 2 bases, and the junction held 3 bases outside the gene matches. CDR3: CASSIAAGGPYEQYF. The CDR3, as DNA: TGTGCCAGTAGTATAGCCGCGGGAGGGCCCTACGAGCAGTACTTC.

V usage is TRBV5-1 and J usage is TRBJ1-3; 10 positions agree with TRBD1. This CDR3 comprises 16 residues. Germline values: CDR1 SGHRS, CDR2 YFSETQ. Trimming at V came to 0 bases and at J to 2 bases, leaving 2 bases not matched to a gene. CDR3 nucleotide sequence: TGCGCCAGCAGCTTGGGAGACAGGGGGCCTGGAAACACCATATATTTT. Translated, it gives CASSLGDRGPGNTIYF.

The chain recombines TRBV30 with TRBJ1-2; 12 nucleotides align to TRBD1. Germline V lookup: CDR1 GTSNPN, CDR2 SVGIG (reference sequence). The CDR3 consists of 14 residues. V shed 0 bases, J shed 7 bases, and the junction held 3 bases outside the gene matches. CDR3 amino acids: CAWSVGDRGPGYTF. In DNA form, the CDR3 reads TGTGCCTGGAGTGTAGGGGACAGGGGGCCTGGCTACACCTTC.